This T cell receptor beta chain was recovered during a study of T cell repertoires in cytomegalovirus infection. Study overall: Use of recently identified HLA-C-restricted and well-studied HLA-B-restricted CMV epitopes was part of the study.

Overall study findings and caveats: HLA-C-restricted CMV-specific TCR beta clonotypes prevailed in the ex vivo response.

TCRdb reprocessed the reads via MiXCR and lists one record per CDR3 protein. In the table there are some 920,000 distinct CDR3 sequences, approximately 33% of which are singletons. Trimming at V came to 8 bases and at J to 7 bases, leaving 10 bases not matched to a gene. The CDR3 is made up of 13 amino acids. Germline CDR1 is MNHNS and CDR2 is SASEGT. This clonotype was detected a few times. Its antigen is currently unknown. The sample here was cultured CD8+ T cells from PBMCs, taken from culture after CMV antigen stimulation. V gene TRBV6-1 combines with J gene TRBJ1-1; 7 bases agree with TRBD1. This TCR was sampled from a human donor in good health (CMV status not recorded). Some clones in this sample may be carry-over from other donors' samples. The CDR3 spells CASVGRDSYEAFF. In DNA form, the CDR3 reads TGTGCCAGCGTTGGCCGGGACAGCTATGAAGCTTTCTTT.